The present entry profiles one T cell receptor (beta chain) with its context. Its antigen is unknown. Profiled with immunoSEQ multiplex PCR; TCRdb holds only in-frame clones, not every one. The repertoire includes about 1.5 million clones, more than 95% of them detected once, and about 1.2% sits in the top ten. The data stem from a study of shared clonotypes between healthy human individuals. Looking at the study overall: The cohort had two women and a few men, ages 18 to 49. CD4 naive and memory got three plates each, CD8 naive two, CD8 memory one. General study results and limits: When naive CD4 clonotypes were compared across several donors, 4% to 6.5% were shared.

This TCR was sampled from a man in his thirties or forties in good health. The sequencing input was naive CD4+ T cells sorted from blood. Subset given: CD45RA+ positively selected.

The CDR3 is CATSRPGGANTGELFF. CDR3 nucleotide sequence: TGTGCCACCAGCAGACCGGGGGGCGCTAACACCGGGGAGCTGTTTTTT. J is TRBJ2-2 and V is TRBV15; weak D call: TRBD2 (7 bases). Trimming left V 2 bases short and J 2 bases short, with 12 bases between. The V gene's germline CDR1 is LNHNV and CDR2 YYDKDF (reference sequence). This CDR3 contains 16 residues.